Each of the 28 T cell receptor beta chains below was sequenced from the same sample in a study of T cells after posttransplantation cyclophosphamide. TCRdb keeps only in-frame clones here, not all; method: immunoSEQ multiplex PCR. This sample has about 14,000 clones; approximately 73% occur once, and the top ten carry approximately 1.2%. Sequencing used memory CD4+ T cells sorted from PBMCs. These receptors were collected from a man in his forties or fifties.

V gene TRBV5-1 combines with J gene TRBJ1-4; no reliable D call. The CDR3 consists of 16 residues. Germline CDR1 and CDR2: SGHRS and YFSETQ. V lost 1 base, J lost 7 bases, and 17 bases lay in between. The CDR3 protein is CASSLLLTEVAEKLFF. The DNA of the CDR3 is TGCGCCAGCAGCTTGCTATTAACGGAGGTGGCTGAAAAACTGTTTTTT.

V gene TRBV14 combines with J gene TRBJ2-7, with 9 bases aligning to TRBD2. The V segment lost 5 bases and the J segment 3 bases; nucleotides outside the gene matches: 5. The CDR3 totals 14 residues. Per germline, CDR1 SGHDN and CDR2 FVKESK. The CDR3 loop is CASSGLAGLYEQYF. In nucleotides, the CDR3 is TGTGCCAGCAGCGGTCTAGCGGGGCTCTACGAGCAGTACTTC.

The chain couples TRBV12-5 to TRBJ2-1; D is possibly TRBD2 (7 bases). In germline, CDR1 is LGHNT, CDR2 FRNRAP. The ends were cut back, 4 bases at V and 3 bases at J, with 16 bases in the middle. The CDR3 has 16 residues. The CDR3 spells CASGSNGGAYYNEQFF. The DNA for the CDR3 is TGTGCTAGTGGTTCGAATGGGGGGGCGTACTACAATGAGCAGTTCTTC.

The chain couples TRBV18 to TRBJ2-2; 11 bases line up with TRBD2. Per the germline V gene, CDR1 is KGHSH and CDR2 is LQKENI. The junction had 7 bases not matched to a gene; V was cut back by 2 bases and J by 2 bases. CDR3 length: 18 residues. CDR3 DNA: TGTGCCAGCTCACCAAGTACTAGCGGGGGTACCAACACCGGGGAGCTGTTTTTT. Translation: CASSPSTSGGTNTGELFF.

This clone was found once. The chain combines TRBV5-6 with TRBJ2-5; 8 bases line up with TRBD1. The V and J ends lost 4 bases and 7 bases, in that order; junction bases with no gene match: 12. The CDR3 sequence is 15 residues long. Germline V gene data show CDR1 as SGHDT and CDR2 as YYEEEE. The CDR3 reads CASSLNQGAFGTQYF. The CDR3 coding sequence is TGTGCCAGCAGCCTCAATCAGGGGGCGTTCGGGACCCAGTACTTC.

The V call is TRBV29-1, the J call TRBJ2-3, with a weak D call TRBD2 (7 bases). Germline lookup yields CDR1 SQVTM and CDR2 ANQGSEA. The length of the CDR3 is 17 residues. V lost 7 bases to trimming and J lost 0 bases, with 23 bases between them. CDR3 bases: TGCAGCGGGGGGGGGCTAGCGGACATATCTAGCACAGATACGCAGTATTTT. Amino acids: CSGGGLADISSTDTQYF.

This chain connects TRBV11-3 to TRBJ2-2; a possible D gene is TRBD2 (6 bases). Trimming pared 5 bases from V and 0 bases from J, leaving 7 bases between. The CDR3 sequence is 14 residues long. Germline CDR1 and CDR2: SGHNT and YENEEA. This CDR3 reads CASSGRTNTGELFF. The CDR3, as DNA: TGTGCCAGCAGCGGGAGGACGAACACCGGGGAGCTGTTTTTT.

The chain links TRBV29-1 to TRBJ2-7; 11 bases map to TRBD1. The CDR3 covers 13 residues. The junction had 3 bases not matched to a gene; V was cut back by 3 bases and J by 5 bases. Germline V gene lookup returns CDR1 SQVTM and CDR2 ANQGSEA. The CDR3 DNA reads TGCAGCGTTGACCGGGACAGGGGGAACGAGCAGTACTTC. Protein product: CSVDRDRGNEQYF.

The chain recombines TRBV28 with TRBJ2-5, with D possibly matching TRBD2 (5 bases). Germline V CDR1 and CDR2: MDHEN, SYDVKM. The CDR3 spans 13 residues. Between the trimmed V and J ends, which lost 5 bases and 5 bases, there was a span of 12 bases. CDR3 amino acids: CASSPSGLETQYF. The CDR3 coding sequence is TGTGCCAGCAGTCCCTCGGGGTTGGAGACCCAGTACTTC.

This CDR3 is CAAGDTQYF. The CDR3 bases are TGTGCCGCCGGAGATACGCAGTATTTT. The rearrangement uses TRBV10-3 and TRBJ2-3, with no clear D. The germline V gene encodes CDR1 ENHRY and CDR2 SYGVKD. The V end lost 11 bases, the J end lost 5 bases, and 5 bases lay between the germline ends. This CDR3 spans 9 amino acids.

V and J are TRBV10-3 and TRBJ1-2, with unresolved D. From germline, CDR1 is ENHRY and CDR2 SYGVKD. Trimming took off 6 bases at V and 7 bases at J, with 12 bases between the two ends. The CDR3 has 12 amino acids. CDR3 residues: CAIRSTGSGYTF. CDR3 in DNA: TGTGCCATCAGGTCTACTGGGAGTGGCTACACCTTC.

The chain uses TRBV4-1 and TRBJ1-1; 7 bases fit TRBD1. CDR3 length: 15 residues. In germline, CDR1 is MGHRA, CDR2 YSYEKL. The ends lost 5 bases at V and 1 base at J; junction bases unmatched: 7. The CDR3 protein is CASSLNRGENTEAFF. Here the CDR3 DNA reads TGCGCCAGCAGCTTGAACAGGGGCGAGAACACTGAAGCTTTCTTT.

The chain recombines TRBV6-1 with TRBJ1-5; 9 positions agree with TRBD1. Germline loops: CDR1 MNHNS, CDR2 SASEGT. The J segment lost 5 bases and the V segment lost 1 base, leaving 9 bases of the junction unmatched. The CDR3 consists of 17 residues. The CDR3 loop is CASSEELGWTGDQPQHF. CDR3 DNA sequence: TGTGCCAGCAGTGAAGAGTTAGGTTGGACAGGGGATCAGCCCCAGCATTTT.

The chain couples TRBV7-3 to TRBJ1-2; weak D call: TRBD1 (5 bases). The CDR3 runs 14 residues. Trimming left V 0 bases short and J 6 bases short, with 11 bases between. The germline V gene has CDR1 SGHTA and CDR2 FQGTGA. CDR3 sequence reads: CASSLTPGLDGYTF. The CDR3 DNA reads TGTGCCAGCAGCTTAACCCCGGGACTCGATGGCTACACCTTC.

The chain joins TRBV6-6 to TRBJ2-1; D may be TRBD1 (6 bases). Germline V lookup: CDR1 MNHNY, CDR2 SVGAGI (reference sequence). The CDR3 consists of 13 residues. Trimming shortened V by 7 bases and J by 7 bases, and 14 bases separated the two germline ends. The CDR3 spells CASMGGQGNEQFF. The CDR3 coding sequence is TGTGCCAGCATGGGCGGTCAGGGGAATGAGCAGTTCTTC.

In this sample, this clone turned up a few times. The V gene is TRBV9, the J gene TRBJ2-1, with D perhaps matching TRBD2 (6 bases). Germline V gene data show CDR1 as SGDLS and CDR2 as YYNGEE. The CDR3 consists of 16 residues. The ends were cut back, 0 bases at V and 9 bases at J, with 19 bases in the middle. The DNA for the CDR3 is TGTGCCAGCAGCGTAGTGGGGAGGACCCACGGGGGTGAGCAGTTCTTC. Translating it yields CASSVVGRTHGGEQFF.

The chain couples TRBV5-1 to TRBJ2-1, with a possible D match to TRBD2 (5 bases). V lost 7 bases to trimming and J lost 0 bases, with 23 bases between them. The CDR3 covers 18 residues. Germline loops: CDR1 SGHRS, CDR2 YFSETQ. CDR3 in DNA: TGCGCCAGCGGACGTCGGTCAGACTATTCGTTCTCCTACAATGAGCAGTTCTTC. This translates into CASGRRSDYSFSYNEQFF.

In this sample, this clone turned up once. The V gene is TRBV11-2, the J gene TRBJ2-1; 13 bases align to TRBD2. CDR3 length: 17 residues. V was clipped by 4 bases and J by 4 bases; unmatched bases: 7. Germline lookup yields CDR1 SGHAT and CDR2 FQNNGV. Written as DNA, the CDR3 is TGTGCCAGCAGCTCTATCCAGGGACTAGCGGGGTACAATGAGCAGTTCTTC. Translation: CASSSIQGLAGYNEQFF.

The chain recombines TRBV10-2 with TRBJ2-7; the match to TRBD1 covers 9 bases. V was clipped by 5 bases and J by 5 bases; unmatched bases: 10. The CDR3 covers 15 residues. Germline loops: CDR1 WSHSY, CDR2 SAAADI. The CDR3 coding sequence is TGCGCCAGCAGTCTGTTTGACAGGGGGATAGACGAGCAGTACTTC. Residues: CASSLFDRGIDEQYF.

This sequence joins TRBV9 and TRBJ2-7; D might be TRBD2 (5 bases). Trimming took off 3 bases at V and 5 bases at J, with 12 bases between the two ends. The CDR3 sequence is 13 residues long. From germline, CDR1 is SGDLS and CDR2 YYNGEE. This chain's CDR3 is CASSARPGDEQYF. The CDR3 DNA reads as TGTGCCAGCAGCGCCCGACCCGGGGACGAGCAGTACTTC. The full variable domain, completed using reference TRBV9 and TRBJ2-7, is DSGVTQTPKHLITATGQRVTLRCSPRSGDLSVYWYQQSLDQGLQFLIQYYNGEERAKGNILERFSAQQFPDLHSELNLSSLELGDSALYFCASSARPGDEQYFGPGTRLTVT.

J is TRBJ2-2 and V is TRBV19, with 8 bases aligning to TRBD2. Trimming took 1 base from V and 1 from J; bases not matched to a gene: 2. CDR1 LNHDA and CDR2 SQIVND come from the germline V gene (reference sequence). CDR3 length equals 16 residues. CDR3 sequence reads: CASSIGTSRNTGELFF. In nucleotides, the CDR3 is TGTGCCAGTAGTATAGGGACTAGCAGGAACACCGGGGAGCTGTTTTTT.

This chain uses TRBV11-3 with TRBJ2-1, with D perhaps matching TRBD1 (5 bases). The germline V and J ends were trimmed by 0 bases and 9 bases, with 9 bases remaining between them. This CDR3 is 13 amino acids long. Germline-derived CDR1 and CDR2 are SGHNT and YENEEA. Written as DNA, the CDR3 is TGTGCCAGCAGCTTAGAAGGGGTCGGTGAGCAGTTCTTC. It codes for CASSLEGVGEQFF.

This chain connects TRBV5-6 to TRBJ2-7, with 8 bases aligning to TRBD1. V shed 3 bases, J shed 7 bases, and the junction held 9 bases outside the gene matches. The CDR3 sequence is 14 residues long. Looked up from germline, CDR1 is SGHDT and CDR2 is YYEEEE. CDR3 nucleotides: TGTGCCAGCAGCTATGGACAGGGCAAAGGGGAGCAGTACTTC. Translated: CASSYGQGKGEQYF.

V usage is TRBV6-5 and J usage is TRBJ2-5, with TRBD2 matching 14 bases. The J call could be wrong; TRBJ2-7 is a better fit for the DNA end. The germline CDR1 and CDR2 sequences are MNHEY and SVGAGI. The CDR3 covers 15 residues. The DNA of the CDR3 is TGTGCCAGCAGCCCAGGACTAGCGGGGGGCAACGAGCAGTACTTC. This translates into CASSPGLAGGNEQYF.

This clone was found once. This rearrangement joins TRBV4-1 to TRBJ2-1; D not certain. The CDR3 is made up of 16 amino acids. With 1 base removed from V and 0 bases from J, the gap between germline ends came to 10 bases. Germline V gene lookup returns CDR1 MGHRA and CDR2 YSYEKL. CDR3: CASSQVDILSYNEQFF. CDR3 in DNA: TGCGCCAGCAGCCAAGTCGACATCCTCTCCTACAATGAGCAGTTCTTC.

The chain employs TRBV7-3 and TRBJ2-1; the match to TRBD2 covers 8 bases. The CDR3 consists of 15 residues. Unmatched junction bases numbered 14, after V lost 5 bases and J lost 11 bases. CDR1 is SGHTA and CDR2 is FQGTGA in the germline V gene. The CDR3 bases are TGTGCCAGCAGCCTACTAGCGGTACCGATTCAGAAGCAGTTCTTC. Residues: CASSLLAVPIQKQFF.

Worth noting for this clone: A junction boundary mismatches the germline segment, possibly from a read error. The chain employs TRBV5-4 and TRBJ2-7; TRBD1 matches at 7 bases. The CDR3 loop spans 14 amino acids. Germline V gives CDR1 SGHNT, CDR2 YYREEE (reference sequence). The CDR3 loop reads CASSGGQHSYGQYF. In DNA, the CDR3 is TGTGCCAGCAGCGGGGGACAGCACTCCTACGGGCAGTACTTC.

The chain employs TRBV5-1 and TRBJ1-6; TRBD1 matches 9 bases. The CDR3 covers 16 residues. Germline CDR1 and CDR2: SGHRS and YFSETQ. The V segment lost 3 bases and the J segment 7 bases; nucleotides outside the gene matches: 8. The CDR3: CASSWTAGQGNSPLHF. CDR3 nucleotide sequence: TGCGCCAGCAGCTGGACGGCGGGACAGGGAAATTCACCCCTCCACTTT.